This TCR beta chain was sequenced during a study of T cells after posttransplantation cyclophosphamide. Overall study results and limits: TRB overlap between skin or GI tissue T cells and blood was limited.

The CDR3 sequence is 16 residues long. After removal of 5 bases from V and 0 bases from J, the junction contained 4 bases not matched to a gene. CDR1 SGHTA and CDR2 FQGNSA come from the germline V gene. Comment on this clone: The antigen is unknown.

Data came from immunoSEQ multiplex PCR; TCRdb stores just in-frame clones and leaves some out. The sample yields about 47,000 clones, approximately 94% seen once. The receptor was isolated from a woman aged 25 to 45 in good health and a related stem cell transplant donor. Sequencing used PBMCs. The chain recombines TRBV7-2 with TRBJ2-1, with 10 nucleotides matching TRBD1. The DNA for the CDR3 is TGTGCCAGCAGCCCTCGGACAGGGGGCTCCTACAATGAGCAGTTCTTC. Protein sequence: CASSPRTGGSYNEQFF.